These 5 T cell receptor beta chains share one sample of origin, sequenced in a study of blood T cell repertoires in COVID-19. Profiled with immunoSEQ multiplex PCR; TCRdb holds only in-frame clones, not every one. The table has nearly 350,000 clones, about 90% seen once. Sequenced input: peripheral blood. These receptors came from a woman in her late teens or twenties who had recovered from COVID-19.

The chain employs TRBV7-2 and TRBJ1-3, with a possible D match to TRBD1 (6 bases). V lost 7 bases, J lost 0 bases, and 13 bases lay in between. The CDR3 is 15 amino acids. Germline lookup yields CDR1 SGHTA and CDR2 FQGNSA. Written as DNA, the CDR3 is TGTGCCAGCATTTACAGGGCATACTCTGGAAACACCATATATTTT. It codes for CASIYRAYSGNTIYF.

This chain uses TRBV25-1 with TRBJ1-2, with D unresolved. The CDR3 is 14 amino acids. With 3 bases removed from V and 2 bases from J, the gap between germline ends came to 10 bases. In germline, CDR1 is MGHDK, CDR2 SYGVNS. Written as DNA, the CDR3 is TGTGCCAGCAGTGACGTTGGGCGCAACTATGGCTACACCTTC. This encodes CASSDVGRNYGYTF.

The sample holds one count of this clone. This chain joins TRBV6-5 and TRBJ1-2, with 9 bases that match TRBD1. CDR3 size: 14 residues. Looked up from germline, CDR1 is MNHEY and CDR2 is SVGAGI. V shed 5 bases and J 2 bases; nucleotides not matched to a gene: 3. The CDR3 DNA is TGTGCCAGCAGTCGCGGGACAGGGAACTATGGCTACACCTTC. This gives the protein CASSRGTGNYGYTF.

The V gene is TRBV27, the J gene TRBJ1-5; 10 bases match TRBD1. The CDR3 runs to 16 residues. V trimming: 5 bases; J trimming: 6 bases; junction bases outside the gene matches: 10. In germline, CDR1 is MNHEY, CDR2 SMNVEV (reference sequence). The CDR3 DNA reads TGTGCCAGCAGTACAACGGGACAGGGGTTGGGTCAGCCCCAGCATTTT. Translated: CASSTTGQGLGQPQHF.

The chain couples TRBV2 to TRBJ2-7; 10 nucleotides line up with TRBD2. Looked up from germline, CDR1 is SNHLY and CDR2 is FYNNEI. The CDR3 contains 13 residues. Trimming at V came to 8 bases and at J to 1 base, leaving 2 bases not matched to a gene. The DNA of the CDR3 is TGTGCCAGCGGGACTAGCGCATCCTACGAGCAGTACGTC. Translated, it gives CASGTSASYEQYV.